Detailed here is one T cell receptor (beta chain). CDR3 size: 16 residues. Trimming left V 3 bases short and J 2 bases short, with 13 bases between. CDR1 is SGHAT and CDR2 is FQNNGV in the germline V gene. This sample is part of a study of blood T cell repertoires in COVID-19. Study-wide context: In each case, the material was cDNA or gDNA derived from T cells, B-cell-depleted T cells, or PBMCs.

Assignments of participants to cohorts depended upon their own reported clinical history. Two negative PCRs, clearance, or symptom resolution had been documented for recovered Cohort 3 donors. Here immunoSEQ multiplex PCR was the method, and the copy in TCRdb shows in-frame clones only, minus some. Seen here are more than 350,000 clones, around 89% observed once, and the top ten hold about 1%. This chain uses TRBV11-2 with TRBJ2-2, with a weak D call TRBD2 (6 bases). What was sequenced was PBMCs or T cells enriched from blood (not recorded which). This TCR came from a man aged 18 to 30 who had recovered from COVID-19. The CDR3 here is CASSLRWGVNTGELFF. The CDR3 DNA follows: TGTGCCAGCAGCTTGCGGTGGGGGGTAAACACCGGGGAGCTGTTTTTT. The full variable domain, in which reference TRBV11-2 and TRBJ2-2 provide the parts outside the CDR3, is EAGVAQSPRYKIIEKRQSVAFWCNPISGHATLYWYQQILGQGPKLLIQFQNNGVVDDSQLPKDRFSAERLKGVDSTLKIQPAKLEDSAVYLCASSLRWGVNTGELFFGEGSRLTVL.